The entry below describes one TCR beta chain. Original methodology: The authors estimated nucleated cell counts from reference gene primer amplification. Assay: immunoSEQ multiplex PCR; the TCRdb copy retains only in-frame clones and omits some. V, J and clone size derive from that table, while D and trimming were established from the DNA sequence. This sample has about 50,000 clones, with about 84% found just once. This sample was included in a study of blood T cell repertoires in COVID-19. This clonotype was obtained from a woman aged 55-70 years with acute or convalescent COVID-19. The sequencing input was peripheral blood.

CDR3 nucleotides: TGTGCCAGCAGTGAGGACAGGGGCTGGTCTTTGGCGCAGTTCTTC. This sequence encodes CASSEDRGWSLAQFF. The chain uses TRBV6-1 and TRBJ2-1; 9 bases are a match to TRBD1. This CDR3 is 15 amino acids long. Trimming removed 3 bases from V and 12 bases from J; junction bases left unmatched: 12. Germline CDR1 reads MNHNS; CDR2 reads SASEGT.